Presented here are 29 T cell receptor beta chains from one specimen sequenced in a study of blood T cell repertoires in COVID-19. Sequencing was performed with immunoSEQ multiplex PCR; in TCRdb, only in-frame clones are kept and a portion is missing. The repertoire consists of roughly 170,000 clones, with 85% occurring once and the leading ten covering under 6.5%. Input material: peripheral blood. Receptors originate from a woman aged 45-59 years with COVID-19, enrolled during active disease.

The CDR3 nucleotides read TGTGCCAGCAGTTACGAGAGAGCCGGGACAGGCTACGAGCAGTACTTC. This translates into CASSYERAGTGYEQYF. The chain couples TRBV6-5 to TRBJ2-7, with TRBD1 matching over 8 bases. The J segment lost 3 bases and the V segment lost 2 bases, leaving 9 bases of the junction unmatched. This CDR3 contains 16 residues. Germline loops: CDR1 MNHEY, CDR2 SVGAGI.

This rearrangement joins TRBV7-2 to TRBJ1-1, with D possibly matching TRBD1 (6 bases). This CDR3 is 13 amino acids long. V was clipped by 1 base and J by 5 bases, with 8 bases between them. Germline CDR1 is SGHTA and CDR2 is FQGNSA. CDR3 region: CASSLGGQTEAFF. The CDR3 bases are TGTGCCAGCAGCTTAGGGGGGCAGACTGAAGCTTTCTTT.

The V and J genes are TRBV28 and TRBJ2-7; TRBD2 aligns across 7 bases. Germline V gives CDR1 MDHEN, CDR2 SYDVKM. The length of the CDR3 is 14 residues. J lost 7 bases, V lost 7 bases, and 13 bases had no gene match. CDR3 sequence (DNA): TGTGCCAGCATTCAGCGGGGACCGCCGGGGGAGCAGTACTTC. It translates to CASIQRGPPGEQYF. Full variable domain (remainder filled in from reference TRBV28 and TRBJ2-7): DVKVTQSSRYLVKRTGEKVFLECVQDMDHENMFWYRQDPGLGLRLIYFSYDVKMKEKGDIPEGYSVSREKKERFSLILESASTNQTSMYLCASIQRGPPGEQYFGPGTRLTVT.

The chain uses TRBV6-1 and TRBJ1-1; tentative D call: TRBD1 (5 bases). This CDR3 comprises 15 residues. The V gene lost 1 base and the J gene lost 6 bases, with 15 bases spanning the gap. Germline V lookup: CDR1 MNHNS, CDR2 SASEGT. DNA of the CDR3: TGTGCCAGCAGTGAAGGTGGGGCCTCGGACGCTGAAGCTTTCTTT. It is translated as CASSEGGASDAEAFF.

This chain links TRBV11-1 with TRBJ2-5, with TRBD2 identical over 14 bases. V was pared by 1 base and J by 2 bases, with 0 bases of the junction left unmatched. CDR1 is SGHAT, CDR2 FQDESV, per germline (reference sequence). CDR3 size: 16 residues. DNA for the CDR3: TGTGCCAGCAGCTTAGGACTAGCGGGGGGGCAAGAGACCCAGTACTTC. Encoded protein: CASSLGLAGGQETQYF.

The chain recombines TRBV9 with TRBJ2-2; 8 bases map to TRBD2. Germline V gene lookup returns CDR1 SGDLS and CDR2 YYNGEE. There are 17 residues in the CDR3. V gave up 0 bases and J gave up 4 bases; unmatched junction bases: 8. CDR3 region: CASSVGAAGAGTGELFF. The CDR3 nucleotides read TGTGCCAGCAGCGTAGGAGCAGCGGGGGCCGGCACCGGGGAGCTGTTTTTT.

This rearrangement joins TRBV2 to TRBJ1-1; 7 bases align to TRBD1. Germline loops: CDR1 SNHLY, CDR2 FYNNEI. Trimming removed 3 bases from V and 3 bases from J; junction bases left unmatched: 1. This CDR3 contains 13 residues. CDR3 region: CASSDRGHTEAFF. The CDR3 DNA reads as TGTGCCAGCAGTGATAGGGGGCACACTGAAGCTTTCTTT.

This chain links TRBV11-3 with TRBJ1-2, with D tentatively TRBD1 (6 bases). The germline CDR1 and CDR2 sequences are SGHNT and YENEEA. CDR3 length equals 14 residues. V lost 1 base and J 8 bases, leaving 14 bases between the germline ends. This CDR3 reads CASSLAGDRSGYTF. In DNA, the CDR3 is TGTGCCAGCAGCTTAGCAGGGGATCGTAGCGGCTACACCTTC.

This clone was counted a few times. The J gene is TRBJ1-1, the V gene TRBV6-5; D gene uncertain. The V gene lost 5 bases and the J gene lost 1 base, with 14 bases spanning the gap. Per germline, CDR1 MNHEY and CDR2 SVGAGI. This CDR3 is 15 amino acids long. CDR3 loop: CASSPYMRRNTEAFF. CDR3 nucleotide sequence: TGTGCCAGCAGTCCCTACATGAGGAGGAACACTGAAGCTTTCTTT.

The chain carries TRBV28 and TRBJ1-6; no clear D. The length of the CDR3 is 15 residues. V lost 9 bases to trimming and J lost 0 bases, with 12 bases between them. Germline V gene lookup returns CDR1 MDHEN and CDR2 SYDVKM. The CDR3 protein is CASRPQSSYNSPLHF. The CDR3 DNA reads as TGTGCCAGTAGACCACAGAGCTCCTATAATTCACCCCTCCACTTT.

The chain carries TRBV28 and TRBJ1-4; D gene uncertain. CDR3 size: 12 residues. The germline V gene has CDR1 MDHEN and CDR2 SYDVKM. V was cut by 5 bases and J by 7 bases, with 8 bases left in between. The CDR3 nucleotides are TGTGCCAGCAGTCCTACCCCTGAAAAACTGTTTTTT. It encodes CASSPTPEKLFF.

The table lists this clone with a count of one. The V and J genes are TRBV13 and TRBJ1-2; no reliable D call. This CDR3 is built from 13 residues. Germline assignment: CDR1 PRHDT and CDR2 FYEKMQ (reference sequence). The V and J ends lost 0 bases and 4 bases respectively, with 6 bases between them. The CDR3, as DNA: TGTGCCAGCAGCTTAGGACAGAGCTATGGCTACACCTTC. The encoded protein is CASSLGQSYGYTF.

The J gene is TRBJ1-2, the V gene TRBV27; the D gene is possibly TRBD1 (6 bases). Trimming shortened V by 5 bases and J by 1 base, and 17 bases separated the two germline ends. Germline CDR1 reads MNHEY; CDR2 reads SMNVEV (reference sequence). The CDR3 consists of 16 residues. Here the CDR3 DNA reads TGTGCCAGCAGTCTACAAACAGGGATCGATAACTATGGCTACACCTTC. Translating gives CASSLQTGIDNYGYTF.

This sequence joins TRBV7-3 and TRBJ2-5, with a possible D match to TRBD1 (8 bases). The CDR3 loop spans 14 amino acids. Germline loops: CDR1 SGHTA, CDR2 FQGTGA. V was shortened by 7 bases and J by 4 bases, with 16 bases between the two germline ends. The DNA of the CDR3 is TGTGCCAGCATAGACAGGGGCGGGGGAGAGACCCAGTACTTC. Protein sequence: CASIDRGGGETQYF.

The chain links TRBV4-1 to TRBJ1-6; maybe TRBD1 (5 bases). The V end was cut by 2 bases, the J end by 8 bases, with 13 bases between. Germline assignment: CDR1 MGHRA and CDR2 YSYEKL. CDR3 length: 15 residues. CDR3 coding DNA: TGCGCCAGCAGCCAAAGGTCAGGGATTGATTCACCCCTCCACTTT. It specifies CASSQRSGIDSPLHF.

The V and J genes are TRBV7-9 and TRBJ2-7; 12 positions agree with TRBD2. The CDR3 is 16 residues long. The germline V gene has CDR1 SEHNR and CDR2 FQNEAQ (reference sequence). Losses at the gene ends were 3 bases for V and 5 bases for J; bases not matched to a gene: 8. As DNA, the CDR3 is TGTGCCAGCAGCTTCCGGACTAGCGGGGAGGTCGACGAGCAGTACTTC. It translates to CASSFRTSGEVDEQYF.

The chain has TRBV3-1 (or the pseudogene TRBV3-2) and TRBJ1-1; D perhaps matches TRBD1 (6 bases). CDR3 length: 13 residues. Trimming removed 4 bases from V and 6 bases from J, with 12 bases in between. Germline CDR1 is LGHDT and CDR2 is YNNKEL (reference sequence). The CDR3 protein is CASSREQGSEAFF. The CDR3 coding sequence is TGTGCCAGCAGCCGAGAGCAGGGGTCTGAAGCTTTCTTT.

The J gene is TRBJ1-2, the V gene TRBV4-2; 7 nucleotides agree with TRBD1. V shed 1 base and J 2 bases; nucleotides not matched to a gene: 7. This CDR3 contains 16 residues. Per the germline V gene, CDR1 is LGHNA and CDR2 is YNFKEQ. The CDR3 DNA reads as TGTGCCAGCAGCCAAGTGGCGGGACAGCCAAACTATGGCTACACCTTC. It is translated as CASSQVAGQPNYGYTF.

V and J are TRBV3-1 (or the pseudogene TRBV3-2) and TRBJ1-2; D possibly corresponds to TRBD1 (6 bases). Germline loops: CDR1 LGHDT, CDR2 YNNKEL (reference sequence). Trimming cost V 0 bases and J 7 bases, with 15 bases left between them. CDR3 size: 15 residues. CDR3 in amino acids: CASSQDRRQGFGYTF. The CDR3 region has the DNA TGTGCCAGCAGCCAAGACAGACGCCAGGGGTTTGGCTACACCTTC.

This chain connects TRBV5-4 to TRBJ1-3; D is unresolved. Germline CDR1 reads SGHNT; CDR2 reads YYREEE (reference sequence). V was cut by 2 bases and J by 7 bases, with 10 bases left in between. This CDR3 region has 13 residues. This chain's CDR3 is CASSLVSSNTIYF. The CDR3, as DNA: TGTGCCAGCAGCTTAGTTTCGAGTAACACCATATATTTT.

The chain has TRBV3-1 (or the pseudogene TRBV3-2) and TRBJ1-4; D possibly corresponds to TRBD1 (6 bases). The CDR3 loop spans 16 amino acids. The V gene's germline CDR1 is LGHDT and CDR2 YNNKEL (reference sequence). V was shortened by 4 bases and J by 3 bases, with 15 bases between the two germline ends. The CDR3 region is CASSRGQTESNEKLFF. The CDR3 region has the DNA TGTGCCAGCAGCCGAGGACAGACAGAGTCTAATGAAAAACTGTTTTTT.

The chain recombines TRBV12-3 or TRBV12-4 with TRBJ2-6, with D unresolved. The CDR3 is made up of 13 amino acids. Trimming cost V 6 bases and J 7 bases, with 10 bases left between them. CDR3 nucleotide sequence: TGTGCCAGCAGATCCTTGCGAGCCAACGTCCTGACTTTC. This encodes CASRSLRANVLTF.

This clone ranks as medium-sized. The genes are TRBV9 and TRBJ1-6; 9 bases line up with TRBD1. This CDR3 is built from 16 residues. Germline trimming cut 3 bases from V and 14 bases from J; bases unmatched to any gene: 15. Germline CDR1 and CDR2: SGDLS and YYNGEE. CDR3 amino acids: CASSEGAGTGLRALHF. CDR3 nucleotides: TGTGCCAGCAGCGAGGGGGCGGGGACAGGGCTTAGAGCCCTCCACTTT.

This chain uses TRBV5-1 with TRBJ2-7, with D possibly being TRBD2 (6 bases). The CDR3 is 14 amino acids. In germline, CDR1 is SGHRS, CDR2 YFSETQ. Trimming stripped 4 bases from V and 2 bases from J, with 13 bases between. This chain's CDR3 is CASSAAGTPYEQYF. The CDR3 region has the DNA TGCGCCAGCAGCGCGGCCGGGACTCCCTACGAGCAGTACTTC.

The genes are TRBV25-1 and TRBJ1-1, with 7 bases aligning to TRBD1. The CDR3 length is 14 residues. Per the germline V gene, CDR1 is MGHDK and CDR2 is SYGVNS. After removal of 4 bases from V and 1 base from J, the junction contained 3 bases not matched to a gene. The CDR3 sequence: CASSVGQKNTEAFF. As DNA, the CDR3 is TGTGCCAGCAGTGTGGGACAGAAGAACACTGAAGCTTTCTTT.

This rearrangement joins TRBV12-3 or TRBV12-4 to TRBJ1-2; 8 positions agree with TRBD1. The CDR3 spans 12 residues. The V and J ends lost 8 bases and 3 bases, in that order; junction bases with no gene match: 2. The CDR3 region is CASQTGDYGYTF. In nucleotides, the CDR3 is TGTGCCAGCCAGACAGGGGACTATGGCTACACCTTC.

V and J are TRBV3-1 (or the pseudogene TRBV3-2) and TRBJ2-5; D might be TRBD2 (5 bases). With 4 bases removed from V and 5 bases from J, the gap between germline ends came to 14 bases. The CDR3 runs 14 residues. Germline values: CDR1 LGHDT, CDR2 YNNKEL (reference sequence). This chain's CDR3 is CASSLLDSWETQYF. The CDR3 region has the DNA TGTGCCAGCAGCCTGCTGGACTCATGGGAGACCCAGTACTTC.

The chain combines TRBV6-5 with TRBJ1-2, with D possibly TRBD1 on 5 matching bases. CDR1 and CDR2 (germline): MNHEY, SVGAGI. The CDR3 consists of 15 residues. V was cut by 5 bases and J by 6 bases, with 19 bases left in between. The CDR3 DNA reads as TGTGCCAGCAGTCGAGACCTGCGGGACGGTAATGGCTACACCTTC. This codes for CASSRDLRDGNGYTF.

Regarding this clone: One end of the junction fails to match germline, which may point to a read error. The chain's CDR3 is CASSLGAELAPAPIF. CDR3 in DNA: TGTGCCAGCAGCTTAGGCGCCGAACTAGCTCCAGCGCCGATCTTC. The chain carries TRBV7-6 and TRBJ2-1; perhaps TRBD2 as D (6 bases). The V gene's germline CDR1 is SGHVS and CDR2 FNYEAQ. The CDR3 runs 15 residues.